This TCR beta chain was found in a study of blood T cell repertoires in COVID-19. Trimming removed 6 bases at V and 13 bases at J, with 17 bases between. The CDR3 covers 12 residues. The germline V gene has CDR1 SGDLS and CDR2 YYNGEE. Here immunoSEQ multiplex PCR was the method, and the copy in TCRdb shows in-frame clones only, minus some. Found here are hundreds of thousands of clones, 70% to 90% of them singletons; the top ten hold over 12%. The V call is TRBV9, the J call TRBJ2-1, with D possibly matching TRBD2 (6 bases). The TCR comes from a woman in her forties or fifties with acute COVID-19. The sequenced material came from PBMCs or T cells enriched from blood (not recorded which). The CDR3, as DNA: TGTGCCAGCACCGATAGCGGAGGCGGCCAGTTCTTC. The encoded protein is CASTDSGGGQFF.